These 11 T cell receptor beta chains were all obtained from the same sample, sequenced in a study of T cells after yellow fever vaccination. TCRdb passed the 5' RACE reads through MiXCR, listing each CDR3 protein once. The table shows 140,000 to 150,000 distinct CDR3 sequences, with just over 6.5% occurring only once. The sample in question was CD4+ T cells sorted from PBMCs, obtained 10 days after the yellow fever booster vaccination. These receptor sequences come from a man between 25 and 39 years old who received the YFV17D yellow fever vaccine.

In this sample, this clonotype turned up many times. The chain couples TRBV3-1 to TRBJ1-1, with a weak D call TRBD1 (6 bases). The germline V and J ends were trimmed by 3 bases and 2 bases, with 10 bases remaining between them. This CDR3 spans 14 amino acids. Germline assignment: CDR1 LGHDT and CDR2 YNNKEL (reference sequence). The DNA for the CDR3 is TGTGCCAGCAGCCACGGACAGTCTAACACTGAAGCTTTCTTT. Encoded protein: CASSHGQSNTEAFF.

This clonotype has only a few counts. The chain combines TRBV12-3 or TRBV12-4 with TRBJ1-1; D gene unclear. The CDR3 covers 15 residues. V dropped 2 bases and J dropped 1 base, with 11 bases sitting between them. CDR3 amino acids: CASSLISGGNTEAFF. CDR3 nucleotide sequence: TGTGCCAGCAGTTTAATTTCGGGCGGGAACACTGAAGCTTTCTTT.

This clonotype came up many times. The V call is TRBV7-3, the J call TRBJ2-2; the match to TRBD1 covers 8 bases. This CDR3 contains 13 residues. Losses at the gene ends were 5 bases for V and 8 bases for J; bases not matched to a gene: 4. Looked up from germline, CDR1 is SGHTA and CDR2 is FQGTGA. CDR3 coding DNA: TGTGCCAGCAGCATCTGGACAGGGGGGGAGCTGTTTTTT. Its protein product is CASSIWTGGELFF.

This clonotype occurred many times. The V and J genes are TRBV7-8 and TRBJ2-5; 7 bases agree with TRBD1. V trimming: 5 bases; J trimming: 5 bases; junction bases outside the gene matches: 8. The CDR3 spans 14 residues. CDR1 is SGHVS and CDR2 is FQNEAQ in the germline V gene. This chain's CDR3 is CASSHGQARETQYF. In nucleotides, the CDR3 is TGTGCCAGCAGCCATGGACAGGCTCGGGAGACCCAGTACTTC.

The chain is built from TRBV6-1 and TRBJ2-1; TRBD2 matches at 8 bases. The ends lost 6 bases at V and 0 bases at J; junction bases unmatched: 7. CDR3 length equals 16 residues. The V gene's germline CDR1 is MNHNS and CDR2 SASEGT. DNA for the CDR3: TGTGCCAGCAGCCCCCTTCGGGGGGGCTCCTACAATGAGCAGTTCTTC. Encoded protein: CASSPLRGGSYNEQFF.

This clonotype was seen ten or more times. This chain links TRBV18 with TRBJ1-1; D gene uncertain. CDR3 size: 14 residues. Germline V gene lookup returns CDR1 KGHSH and CDR2 LQKENI. The germline V and J ends were trimmed by 3 bases and 3 bases, with 11 bases remaining between them. CDR3 in amino acids: CASSPDLRDTEAFF. CDR3 in DNA: TGTGCCAGCTCACCTGACCTAAGGGACACTGAAGCTTTCTTT.

This clonotype was seen repeatedly, ten times or more. The chain is built from TRBV29-1 and TRBJ1-5; a weak D match, TRBD1 (5 bases). Germline V gene sequence: CDR1 SQVTM, CDR2 ANQGSEA. Trimming took 6 bases from V and 7 from J, leaving 16 bases between them. The CDR3 sequence is 13 residues long. The CDR3 DNA follows: TGCAGCGTCACAGAGGGGTTGAGGCAGCCCCAGCATTTT. Protein: CSVTEGLRQPQHF.

This clonotype was seen ten or more times. V gene TRBV20-1 combines with J gene TRBJ2-7, with a tentative D call TRBD2 (7 bases). Looked up from germline, CDR1 is DFQATT and CDR2 is SNEGSKA (reference sequence). The CDR3 has 17 residues. Between the trimmed V and J ends, which lost 5 bases and 3 bases, there was a span of 26 bases. The CDR3 DNA is TGCAGTGCTGGAGGGGGGGCCGAACAATTGGTGATCTACGAGCAGTACTTC. Its protein is CSAGGGAEQLVIYEQYF.

This clonotype was seen more than once but under ten times. This chain joins TRBV5-6 and TRBJ2-1; D uncertain. CDR1 and CDR2 (germline): SGHDT, YYEEEE. V lost 0 bases and J 10 bases, leaving 5 bases between the germline ends. The CDR3 runs to 11 residues. The DNA for the CDR3 is TGTGCCAGCAGCTTGGCTGTGGAGCAGTTCTTC. Its translation: CASSLAVEQFF.

This clonotype was counted many times. The chain combines TRBV5-6 with TRBJ2-5; a possible D gene is TRBD2 (6 bases). The CDR3 consists of 13 residues. V gave up 0 bases and J gave up 9 bases, with 12 bases separating them. CDR1 SGHDT and CDR2 YYEEEE come from the germline V gene. CDR3 in amino acids: CASSLVEGLAQYF. CDR3 DNA: TGTGCCAGCAGCTTGGTGGAGGGGTTGGCCCAGTACTTC.

This clonotype was detected ten times or more. This CDR3 reads CSTKGAQGDTQYF. CDR3 nucleotides: TGCAGTACCAAGGGGGCGCAGGGAGATACGCAGTATTTT. This rearrangement joins TRBV20-1 to TRBJ2-3, with 7 bases matching TRBD1. The J segment lost 5 bases and the V segment lost 8 bases, leaving 10 bases of the junction unmatched. Germline CDR1 is DFQATT and CDR2 is SNEGSKA (reference sequence). This CDR3 spans 13 amino acids.